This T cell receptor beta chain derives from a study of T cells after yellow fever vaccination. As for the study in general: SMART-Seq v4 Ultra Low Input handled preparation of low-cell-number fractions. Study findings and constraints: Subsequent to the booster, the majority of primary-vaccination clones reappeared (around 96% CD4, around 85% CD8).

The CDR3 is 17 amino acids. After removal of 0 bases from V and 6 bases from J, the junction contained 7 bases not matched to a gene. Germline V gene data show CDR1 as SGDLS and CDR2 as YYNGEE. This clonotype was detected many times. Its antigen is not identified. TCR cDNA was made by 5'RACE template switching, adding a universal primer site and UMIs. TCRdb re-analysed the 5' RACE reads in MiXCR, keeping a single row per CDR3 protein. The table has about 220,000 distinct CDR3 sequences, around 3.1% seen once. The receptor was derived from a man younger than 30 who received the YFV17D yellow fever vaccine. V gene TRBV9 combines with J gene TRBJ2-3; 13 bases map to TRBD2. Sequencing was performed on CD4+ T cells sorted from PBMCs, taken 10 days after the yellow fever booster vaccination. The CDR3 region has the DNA TGTGCCAGCAGCGTAGGTGGGACTAGCGGGGATATGGATACGCAGTATTTT. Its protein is CASSVGGTSGDMDTQYF. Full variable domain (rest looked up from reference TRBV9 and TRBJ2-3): DSGVTQTPKHLITATGQRVTLRCSPRSGDLSVYWYQQSLDQGLQFLIQYYNGEERAKGNILERFSAQQFPDLHSELNLSSLELGDSALYFCASSVGGTSGDMDTQYFGPGTRLTVL.